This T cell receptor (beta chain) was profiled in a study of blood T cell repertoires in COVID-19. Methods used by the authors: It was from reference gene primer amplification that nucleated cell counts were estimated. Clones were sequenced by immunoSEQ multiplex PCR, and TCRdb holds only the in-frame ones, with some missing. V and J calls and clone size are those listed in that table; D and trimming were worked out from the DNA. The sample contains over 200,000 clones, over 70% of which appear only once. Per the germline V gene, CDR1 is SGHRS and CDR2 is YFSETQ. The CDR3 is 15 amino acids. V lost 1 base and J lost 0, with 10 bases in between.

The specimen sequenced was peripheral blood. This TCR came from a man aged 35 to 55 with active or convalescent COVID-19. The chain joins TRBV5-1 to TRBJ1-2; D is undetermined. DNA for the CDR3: TGCGCCAGCAGCTTGATGCCAGACACTAACTATGGCTACACCTTC. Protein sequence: CASSLMPDTNYGYTF.